Sequencing of this T cell receptor beta chain was carried out in a study of molecular identifiers for immune sequencing clone quantification. Findings and caveats of the study: Barcode-sharing identical TCR molecules could underestimate highly expanded clone sizes. Clonotypes surpassing 20 RNA copies contained over 97% of effector molecules, versus under 1% in naive cells.

MiXCR was run by TCRdb on the PCR reads, yielding one entry per CDR3 protein. The sample shows roughly 300,000 distinct CDR3 sequences, roughly a quarter of them seen only once. Concerning this clonotype: The antigen is not known. Just one base apart from a much larger clone, this may be a read error.

This CDR3 region has 12 residues. Germline-derived CDR1 and CDR2 are SQVTM and ANQGSEA. With 5 bases clipped from V and 9 bases from J, the junction kept 9 bases outside the gene matches. The chain carries TRBV29-1 and TRBJ1-1, with TRBD1 matching over 7 bases. The sequence was collected from a human donor in good health. Some libraries in this study had Jurkat cell RNA spiked in. Input material: naive CD8+ T cells from blood, with Jurkat cell RNA spiked in. The subset is: FACS-sorted CD8+CD4-CCR7+CD45RA+ naive T cells. The CDR3 sequence: CSVNLWTGKAFF. The CDR3 nucleotides read TGCAGCGTTAACCTCTGGACAGGTAAAGCTTTCTTT. Full variable domain (outside the CDR3, taken from reference TRBV29-1 and TRBJ1-1): SAVISQKPSRDICQRGTSLTIQCQVDSQVTMMFWYRQQPGQSLTLIATANQGSEATYESGFVIDKFPISRPNLTFSTLTVSNMSPEDSSIYLCSVNLWTGKAFFGQGTRLTVV.